These 8 T cell receptor beta chains came from one sample sequenced in a study of blood T cells in healthy people across ages. The use of a sample-barcoded 5' primer and a J-beta primer mix characterized a second PCR of roughly 6 to 11 cycles. A single record per CDR3 protein comes from TCRdb applying MiXCR to the 5' RACE reads. The sample lists 780,000 or so distinct CDR3 sequences, just over 55% occurring once. The sequencing sample was made of blood. All receptors come from a man aged 35 to 55 in good health.

The V gene is TRBV5-5, the J gene TRBJ2-1, with D uncertain. CDR3 length: 17 residues. CDR1 is SGHKS and CDR2 is YYEKEE in the germline V gene (reference sequence). The V end lost 4 bases, the J end lost 5 bases, and 22 bases lay between the germline ends. CDR3 protein: CASSRAGISHMDNEQFF. CDR3 coding DNA: TGTGCCAGCAGCCGGGCCGGCATCTCGCACATGGACAATGAGCAGTTCTTC.

To note about this clonotype: This could be a read error, since a much larger clone is one nucleotide away. The chain joins TRBV7-2 to TRBJ2-7; 7 bases line up with TRBD2. Germline V gives CDR1 SGHTA, CDR2 FQGNSA. The CDR3 covers 16 residues. The CDR3, as DNA: TGTGTCAGCAGCCACGGCGGGAGCGTAGGTGCCTACGAGCAGTACTTC. As protein: CVSSHGGSVGAYEQYF.

V gene TRBV28 combines with J gene TRBJ2-5; TRBD2 might be the D (7 bases). The V and J ends lost 9 bases and 0 bases respectively, with 20 bases between them. The CDR3 sequence is 16 residues long. Germline V gene sequence: CDR1 MDHEN, CDR2 SYDVKM. The CDR3, as DNA: TGTGCCAGTAGAGGCAACCCGGGGGGCGACCAAGAGACCCAGTACTTC. Residues: CASRGNPGGDQETQYF.

The chain couples TRBV27 to TRBJ2-5; no clear D. CDR1 is MNHEY and CDR2 is SMNVEV in the germline V gene (reference sequence). Trimming pared 4 bases from V and 4 bases from J, leaving 10 bases between. The CDR3 totals 13 residues. The CDR3, as DNA: TGTGCCAGCAGTTCGCTAAAGCGAGAGACCCAGTACTTC. It yields the protein CASSSLKRETQYF.

There are a few counts of this clonotype. V gene TRBV7-2 combines with J gene TRBJ2-3; TRBD2 matches 13 bases. Germline assignment: CDR1 SGHTA and CDR2 FQGNSA. The CDR3 totals 17 residues. V gave up 0 bases and J gave up 1 base; unmatched junction bases: 1. In DNA form, the CDR3 reads TGTGCCAGCAGCTTAGCGGGGACTAGCGGGGGCACAGATACGCAGTATTTT. It yields the protein CASSLAGTSGGTDTQYF.

The CDR3 loop reads CATSGGGGSTDTQYF. The DNA of the CDR3 is TGTGCCACCAGCGGCGGTGGAGGGAGCACAGATACGCAGTATTTT. The rearrangement joins TRBV15 to TRBJ2-3, with a tentative D call TRBD2 (6 bases). The length of the CDR3 is 15 residues. Germline CDR1 is LNHNV and CDR2 is YYDKDF (reference sequence). Deletions cut 5 bases from V and 0 bases from J, with 12 bases between.

A few counts support this clonotype. V usage is TRBV12-3 or TRBV12-4 and J usage is TRBJ2-1, with TRBD2 identical over 7 bases. V gave up 6 bases and J gave up 8 bases; unmatched junction bases: 1. The CDR3 totals 11 residues. The CDR3 bases are TGTGCCAGCAGCGGACTAGATGAGCAGTTCTTC. Translating it yields CASSGLDEQFF.

This clonotype was seen a handful of times. V usage is TRBV12-3 or TRBV12-4 and J usage is TRBJ2-1, with 9 bases aligning to TRBD1. The junction had 6 bases not matched to a gene; V was cut back by 6 bases and J by 15 bases. This CDR3 has 11 amino acids. The CDR3 DNA follows: TGTGCCAGCAGGGGGGACAGGGTGCTGTTCTTC. Protein: CASRGDRVLFF.